The entry that follows covers one T cell receptor beta chain sequence. This CDR3 has 14 residues. Germline CDR1 MDHEN, CDR2 SYDVKM. V dropped 2 bases and J dropped 5 bases, with 11 bases sitting between them. Original methodology: Reference gene primer amplification gave nucleated cell count estimates. Here immunoSEQ multiplex PCR was the method, and the copy in TCRdb shows in-frame clones only, minus some. V, J and clone size reflect that table, while D and trimming were determined from the DNA. The repertoire holds 300,000 to 350,000 clones, with about nine tenths as singletons. The data belong to a study of blood T cell repertoires in COVID-19. Turning to the study itself: Acute and convalescent COVID-19 samples came from the United States, Italy and Spain. PBMCs, B-cell-depleted T cells, or T cells were the source of the cDNA or gDNA that made up the material.

The TCR originated in a man between 18 and 35 years old with active or convalescent COVID-19. The sequencing input was peripheral blood. The gene calls are TRBV28 and TRBJ2-3; D may be TRBD2 (6 bases). The CDR3 bases are TGTGCCAGCAGTTTAGCAGCTAGCGTAGATACGCAGTATTTT. Translation: CASSLAASVDTQYF.